This TCR beta chain was documented in a study of OX40 agonist ivuxolimab in advanced cancers. TCRdb's table, derived via immunoSEQ multiplex PCR, lists solely in-frame clones and lacks some. The top ten clones hold around 0.56% of a sample with some 66,000 clones, more than 70% of them seen once. Germline lookup yields CDR1 ENHRY and CDR2 SYGVKD. This CDR3 is 14 amino acids long. Trimming removed 6 bases at V and 2 bases at J, with 12 bases between. This chain joins TRBV10-3 and TRBJ2-3; possibly TRBD2 for D (7 bases). The material sequenced was CD4+ or CD8+ T cells sorted from blood, taken in a trial of the OX40 agonist ivuxolimab. The origin of this receptor is an adult with an advanced solid tumor such as melanoma, head and neck, liver or kidney cancer. CDR3 nucleotides: TGTGCCATCAGGGGGGGGGCCATCACAGATACGCAGTATTTT. Translating it yields CAIRGGAITDTQYF.